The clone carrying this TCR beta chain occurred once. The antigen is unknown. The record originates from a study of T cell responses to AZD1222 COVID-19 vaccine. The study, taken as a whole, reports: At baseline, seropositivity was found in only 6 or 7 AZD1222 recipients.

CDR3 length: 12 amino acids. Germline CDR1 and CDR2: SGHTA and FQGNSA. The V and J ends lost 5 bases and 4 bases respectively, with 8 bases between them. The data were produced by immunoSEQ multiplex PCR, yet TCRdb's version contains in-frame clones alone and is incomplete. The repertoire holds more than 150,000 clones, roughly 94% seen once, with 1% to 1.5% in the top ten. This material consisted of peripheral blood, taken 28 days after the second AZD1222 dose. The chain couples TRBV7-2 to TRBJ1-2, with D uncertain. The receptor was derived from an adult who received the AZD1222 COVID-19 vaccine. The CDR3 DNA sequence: TGTGCCAGCAGCCTCCAATCCTATGGCTACACCTTC. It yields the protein CASSLQSYGYTF.